Listed below are T cell receptor beta chains from one sample, sequenced in a study of cytomegalovirus exposure and HLA in healthy donors. Generated by immunoSEQ multiplex PCR, the TCRdb table keeps only in-frame clones and is missing some. The repertoire has around 130,000 clones, around three quarters of them found once; the top ten carry roughly 3%. The sequencing sample was made of PBMCs. These receptors all stem from a woman between 55 and 75 years old in good health and CMV-seropositive. The conserved cysteine and the conserved F or W are not part of the CDR3 here.

cdr3_aa: ASSGGLAGWNEQF; v_call: TRBV2; j_call: TRBJ2-1
cdr3_aa: ASSAGTTLYNEQF; v_call: TRBV6-5; j_call: TRBJ2-1
cdr3_aa: ASGTSGAALYNEQF; v_call: TRBV5-4; j_call: TRBJ2-1
cdr3_aa: ASSGTSSYEQY; v_call: TRBV6-1; j_call: TRBJ2-7
cdr3_aa: AISELGLGQPQH; v_call: TRBV10-3; j_call: TRBJ1-5
cdr3_aa: ASTPRPAGGRDTQY; v_call: TRBV27; j_call: TRBJ2-3
cdr3_aa: ASSLSTGGRNTEAF; v_call: TRBV19; j_call: TRBJ1-1
cdr3_aa: ASSTGQGSTEAF; v_call: TRBV28; j_call: TRBJ1-1
cdr3_aa: ASSFVGTSGFDEQF; v_call: TRBV5-1; j_call: TRBJ2-1
cdr3_aa: ATSRAEGGTLTQH; v_call: TRBV15; j_call: TRBJ1-5
cdr3_aa: ASSEPRPRSNYGYT; v_call: TRBV7-3; j_call: TRBJ1-2